This T cell receptor beta chain was retrieved from a study of shared clonotypes between healthy human individuals. Study background: Researchers assigned three CD4 naive, three CD4 memory, two CD8 naive and one CD8 memory plate to each donor.

The V gene's germline CDR1 is SGHTS and CDR2 YDEGEE. V shed 7 bases, J shed 1 base, and the junction held 8 bases outside the gene matches. This CDR3 contains 15 residues. Naivety among CD8 cells was defined by CD45RO negativity and positive CCR7 selection, thereby excluding terminally differentiated effector memory CD45RA+ cells. In the authors' methods: Junction-only sequences without quality scores were provided by ImmunoSEQ, so filtering was different. The assay was immunoSEQ multiplex PCR, and TCRdb's table has in-frame clones only and misses some. Clone size and the V and J calls come from that table; the DNA yielded D and trimming. This sample has 1.5 million to 2.5 million clones, with about 95% found just once.

The clonotype originates from a man aged 18 to 30 in good health. The rearrangement joins TRBV5-8 to TRBJ1-1; 9 nucleotides line up with TRBD1. The sequenced sample was naive CD8+ T cells sorted from blood. The CDR3 spells CASSIGQGTNTEAFF. CDR3 DNA sequence: TGTGCCAGCTCTATAGGACAGGGGACGAACACTGAAGCTTTCTTT.